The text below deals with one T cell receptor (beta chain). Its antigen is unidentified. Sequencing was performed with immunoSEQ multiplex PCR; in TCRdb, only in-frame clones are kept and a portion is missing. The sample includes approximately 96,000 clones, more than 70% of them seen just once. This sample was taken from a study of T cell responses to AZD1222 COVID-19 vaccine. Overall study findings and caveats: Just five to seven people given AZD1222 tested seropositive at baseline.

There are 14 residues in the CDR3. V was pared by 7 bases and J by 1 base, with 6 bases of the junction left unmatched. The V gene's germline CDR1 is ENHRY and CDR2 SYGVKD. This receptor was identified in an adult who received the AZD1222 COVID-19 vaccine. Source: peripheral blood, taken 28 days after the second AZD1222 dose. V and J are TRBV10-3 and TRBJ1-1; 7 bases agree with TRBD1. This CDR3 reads CAIKETGSNTEAFF. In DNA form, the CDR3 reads TGTGCCATCAAAGAGACAGGGTCGAACACTGAAGCTTTCTTT.